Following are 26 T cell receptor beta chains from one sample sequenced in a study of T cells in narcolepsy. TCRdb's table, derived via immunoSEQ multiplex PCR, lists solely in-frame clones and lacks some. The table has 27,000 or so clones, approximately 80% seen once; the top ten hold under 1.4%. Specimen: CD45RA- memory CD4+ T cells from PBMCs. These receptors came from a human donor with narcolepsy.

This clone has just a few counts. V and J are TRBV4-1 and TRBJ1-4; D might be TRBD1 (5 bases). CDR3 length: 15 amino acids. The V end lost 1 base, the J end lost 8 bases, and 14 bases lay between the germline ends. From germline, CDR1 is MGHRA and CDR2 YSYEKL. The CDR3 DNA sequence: TGCGCCAGCAGCCAAGCTCACGGGGGTTGGGAAAAACTGTTTTTT. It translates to CASSQAHGGWEKLFF.

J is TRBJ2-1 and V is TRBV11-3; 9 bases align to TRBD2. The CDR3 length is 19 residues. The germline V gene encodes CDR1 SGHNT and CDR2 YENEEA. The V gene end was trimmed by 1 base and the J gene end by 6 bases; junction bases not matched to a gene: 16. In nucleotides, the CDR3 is TGTGCCAGCAGCTTAGGAGGGCCGCGGGAGGGCCTAGTGTCCAATGAGCAGTTCTTC. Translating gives CASSLGGPREGLVSNEQFF.

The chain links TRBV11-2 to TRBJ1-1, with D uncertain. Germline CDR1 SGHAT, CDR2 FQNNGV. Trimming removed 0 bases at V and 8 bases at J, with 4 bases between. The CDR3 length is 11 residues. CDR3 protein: CASSLEAEAFF. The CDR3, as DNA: TGTGCCAGCAGCTTAGAGGCAGAAGCTTTCTTT.

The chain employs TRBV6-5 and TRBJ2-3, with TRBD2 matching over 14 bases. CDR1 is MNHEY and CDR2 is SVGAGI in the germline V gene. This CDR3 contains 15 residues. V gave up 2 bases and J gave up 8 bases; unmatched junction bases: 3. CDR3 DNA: TGTGCCAGCAGTTACGGGACTAGCGGGGGAGGTACGCAGTATTTT. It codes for CASSYGTSGGGTQYF.

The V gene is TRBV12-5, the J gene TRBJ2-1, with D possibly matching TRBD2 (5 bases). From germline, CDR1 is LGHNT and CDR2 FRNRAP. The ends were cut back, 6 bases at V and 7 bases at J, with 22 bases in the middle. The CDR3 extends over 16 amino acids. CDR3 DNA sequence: TGTGCTAGTGGCATGGGGATGCGGGCCTTTGGAAATGAGCAGTTCTTC. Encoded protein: CASGMGMRAFGNEQFF.

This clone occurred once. CDR3 DNA: TGTGCCAGCAGCCGCACCCGGGGGAGCACAGATACGCAGTATTTT. This codes for CASSRTRGSTDTQYF. The V call is TRBV7-3, the J call TRBJ2-3; a weak D match, TRBD2 (6 bases). In germline, CDR1 is SGHTA, CDR2 FQGTGA. The CDR3 runs to 15 residues. V gave up 5 bases and J gave up 0 bases, with 12 bases separating them.

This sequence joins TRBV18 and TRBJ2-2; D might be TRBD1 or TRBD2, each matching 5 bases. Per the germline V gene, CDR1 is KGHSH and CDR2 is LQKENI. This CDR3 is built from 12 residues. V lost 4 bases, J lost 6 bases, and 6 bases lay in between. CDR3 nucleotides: TGTGCCAGCTCACGGGGGTCCGGGGAGCTGTTTTTT. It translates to CASSRGSGELFF. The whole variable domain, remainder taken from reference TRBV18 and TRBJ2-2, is NAGVMQNPRHLVRRRGQEARLRCSPMKGHSHVYWYRQLPEEGLKFMVYLQKENIIDESGMPKERFSAEFPKEGPSILRIQQVVRGDSAAYFCASSRGSGELFFGEGSRLTVL.

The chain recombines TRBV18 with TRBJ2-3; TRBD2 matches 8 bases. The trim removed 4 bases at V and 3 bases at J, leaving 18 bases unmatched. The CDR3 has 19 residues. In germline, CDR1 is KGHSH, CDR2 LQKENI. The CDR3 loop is CASSRSGTSIGRWTDTQYF. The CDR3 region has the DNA TGTGCCAGCTCACGTTCCGGGACTAGTATCGGCCGATGGACAGATACGCAGTATTTT. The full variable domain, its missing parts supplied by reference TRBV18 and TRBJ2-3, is NAGVMQNPRHLVRRRGQEARLRCSPMKGHSHVYWYRQLPEEGLKFMVYLQKENIIDESGMPKERFSAEFPKEGPSILRIQQVVRGDSAAYFCASSRSGTSIGRWTDTQYFGPGTRLTVL.

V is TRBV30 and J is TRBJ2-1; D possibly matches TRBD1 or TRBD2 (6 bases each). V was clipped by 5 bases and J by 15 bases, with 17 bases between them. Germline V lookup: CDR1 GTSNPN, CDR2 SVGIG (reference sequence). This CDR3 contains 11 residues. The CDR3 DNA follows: TGTGCCTGGTGTGGGGGCGGGGCAGGGTTCTTC. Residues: CAWCGGGAGFF.

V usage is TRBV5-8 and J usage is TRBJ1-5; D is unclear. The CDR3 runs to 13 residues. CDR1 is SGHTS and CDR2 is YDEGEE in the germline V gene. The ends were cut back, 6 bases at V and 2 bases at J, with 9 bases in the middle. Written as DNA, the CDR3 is TGTGCCAGCACCCTGGACCGCAATCAGCCCCAGCATTTT. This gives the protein CASTLDRNQPQHF. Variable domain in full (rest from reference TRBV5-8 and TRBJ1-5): EAGVTQSPTHLIKTRGQQATLRCSPISGHTSVYWYQQALGLGLQFLLWYDEGEERNRGNFPPRFSGRQFPNYSSELNVNALELEDSALYLCASTLDRNQPQHFGDGTRLSIL.

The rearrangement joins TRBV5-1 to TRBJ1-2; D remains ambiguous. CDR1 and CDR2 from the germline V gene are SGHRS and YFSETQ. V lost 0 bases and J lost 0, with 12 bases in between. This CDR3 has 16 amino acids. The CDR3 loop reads CASSLGGQRTNYGYTF. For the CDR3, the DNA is TGCGCCAGCAGCTTGGGAGGGCAGCGAACTAACTATGGCTACACCTTC.

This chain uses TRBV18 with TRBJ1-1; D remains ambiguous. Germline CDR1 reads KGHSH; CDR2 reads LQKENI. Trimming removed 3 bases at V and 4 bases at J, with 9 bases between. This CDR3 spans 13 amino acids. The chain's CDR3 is CASSPETTTEAFF. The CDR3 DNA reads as TGTGCCAGCTCACCTGAGACAACCACTGAAGCTTTCTTT.

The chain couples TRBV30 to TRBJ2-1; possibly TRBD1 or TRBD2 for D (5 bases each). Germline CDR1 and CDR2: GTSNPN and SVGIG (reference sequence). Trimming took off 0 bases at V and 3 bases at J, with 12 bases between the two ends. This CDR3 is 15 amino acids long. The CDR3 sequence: CAWSVRGVIYNEQFF. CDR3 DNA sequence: TGTGCCTGGAGTGTAAGAGGGGTTATCTACAATGAGCAGTTCTTC.

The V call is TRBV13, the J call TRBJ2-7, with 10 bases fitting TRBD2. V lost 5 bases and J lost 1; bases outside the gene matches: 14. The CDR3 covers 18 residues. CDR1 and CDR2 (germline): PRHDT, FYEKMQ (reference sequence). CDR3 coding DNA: TGTGCCAGCAGCGCTTACGGGACTAGCGTAAGTTGGTCCTACGAGCAGTACTTC. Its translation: CASSAYGTSVSWSYEQYF.

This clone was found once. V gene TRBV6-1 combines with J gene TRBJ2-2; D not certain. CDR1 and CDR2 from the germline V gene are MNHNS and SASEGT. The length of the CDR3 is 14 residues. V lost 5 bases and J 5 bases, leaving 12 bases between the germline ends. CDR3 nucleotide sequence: TGTGCCAGCAGTTGGGGTCAAACTACCGGGGAGCTGTTTTTT. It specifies CASSWGQTTGELFF.

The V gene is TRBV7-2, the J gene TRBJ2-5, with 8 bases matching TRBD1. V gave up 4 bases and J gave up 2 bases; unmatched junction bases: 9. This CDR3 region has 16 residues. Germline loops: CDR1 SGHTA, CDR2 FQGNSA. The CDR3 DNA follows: TGTGCCAGCAGCTCTGGGGCAGGGGGCGGTCAAGAGACCCAGTACTTC. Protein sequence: CASSSGAGGGQETQYF.

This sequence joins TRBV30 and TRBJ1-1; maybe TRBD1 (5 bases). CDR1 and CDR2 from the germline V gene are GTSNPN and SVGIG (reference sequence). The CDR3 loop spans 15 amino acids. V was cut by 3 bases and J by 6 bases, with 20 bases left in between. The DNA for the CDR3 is TGTGCCTGGAGCAACAGAGGGAGGGGCTTCCCTGAAGCTTTCTTT. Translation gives CAWSNRGRGFPEAFF.

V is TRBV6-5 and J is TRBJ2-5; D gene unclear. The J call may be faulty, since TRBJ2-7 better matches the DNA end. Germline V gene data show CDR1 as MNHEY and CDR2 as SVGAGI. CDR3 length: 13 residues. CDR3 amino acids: CASQRPNTYEQYF. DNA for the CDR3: TGTGCCAGTCAGCGACCGAATACCTACGAGCAGTACTTC.

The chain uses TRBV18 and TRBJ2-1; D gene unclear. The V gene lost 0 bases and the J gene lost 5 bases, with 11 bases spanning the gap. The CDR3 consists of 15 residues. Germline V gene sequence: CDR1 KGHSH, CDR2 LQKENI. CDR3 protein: CASSPPPPLDNEQFF. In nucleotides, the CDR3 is TGTGCCAGCTCACCACCGCCCCCCTTGGACAATGAGCAGTTCTTC.

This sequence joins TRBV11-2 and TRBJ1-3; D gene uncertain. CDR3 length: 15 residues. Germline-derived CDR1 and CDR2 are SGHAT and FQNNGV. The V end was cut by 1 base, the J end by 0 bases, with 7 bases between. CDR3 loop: CASSLGSYSGNTIYF. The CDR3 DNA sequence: TGTGCCAGCAGCTTAGGCAGCTACTCTGGAAACACCATATATTTT. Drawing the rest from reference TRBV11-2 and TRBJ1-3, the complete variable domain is EAGVAQSPRYKIIEKRQSVAFWCNPISGHATLYWYQQILGQGPKLLIQFQNNGVVDDSQLPKDRFSAERLKGVDSTLKIQPAKLEDSAVYLCASSLGSYSGNTIYFGEGSWLTVV.

CDR3 sequence: CASSLTLTEGVQETQYF. CDR3 coding DNA: TGTGCCAGCAGCCTCACCCTGACGGAAGGGGTCCAAGAGACCCAGTACTTC. The J gene is TRBJ2-5, the V gene TRBV5-6; D is possibly TRBD1 (5 bases). Germline assignment: CDR1 SGHDT and CDR2 YYEEEE. CDR3 length: 17 residues. V was clipped by 4 bases and J by 1 base, with 20 bases between them.

In DNA form, the CDR3 reads TGTGCCAGCAGCCAAGGAATCCCCGGAGAGCAGTACTTC. It specifies CASSQGIPGEQYF. V is TRBV14 and J is TRBJ2-7; D gene uncertain. This CDR3 comprises 13 residues. V lost 1 base and J lost 7, with 11 bases in between. The germline V gene has CDR1 SGHDN and CDR2 FVKESK.

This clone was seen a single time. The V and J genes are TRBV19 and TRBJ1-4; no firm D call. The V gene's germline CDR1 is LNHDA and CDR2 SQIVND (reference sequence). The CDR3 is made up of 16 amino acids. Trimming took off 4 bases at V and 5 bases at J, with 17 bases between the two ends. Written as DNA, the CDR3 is TGTGCCAGTAGTACCCCCACACGAAACTCCAATGAAAAACTGTTTTTT. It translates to CASSTPTRNSNEKLFF.

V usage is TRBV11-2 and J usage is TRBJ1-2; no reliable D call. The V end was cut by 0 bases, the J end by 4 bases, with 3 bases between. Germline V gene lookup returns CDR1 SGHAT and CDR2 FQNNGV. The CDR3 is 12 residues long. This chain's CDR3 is CASSLDSYGYTF. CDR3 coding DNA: TGTGCCAGCAGCTTAGACAGCTATGGCTACACCTTC.

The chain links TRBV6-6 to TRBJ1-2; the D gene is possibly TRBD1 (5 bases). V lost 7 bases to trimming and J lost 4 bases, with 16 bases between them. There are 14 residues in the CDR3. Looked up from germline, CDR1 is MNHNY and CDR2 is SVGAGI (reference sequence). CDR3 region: CASTPGFGGYGYTF. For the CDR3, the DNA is TGTGCCAGCACCCCAGGGTTCGGGGGCTATGGCTACACCTTC.

The CDR3 sequence is CASSVSGTSGSWDEQFF. For the CDR3, the DNA is TGCGCCAGCAGCGTGTCCGGGACTAGCGGGAGTTGGGATGAGCAGTTCTTC. The rearrangement uses TRBV5-1 and TRBJ2-1; 14 nucleotides match TRBD2. V gave up 4 bases and J gave up 8 bases; unmatched junction bases: 11. Germline CDR1 reads SGHRS; CDR2 reads YFSETQ. The CDR3 sequence is 17 residues long.